Listed below are T cell receptor beta chains from one sample, sequenced in a study of identifying expanded T cells in peripheral blood. Here immunoSEQ multiplex PCR was the method, and the copy in TCRdb shows in-frame clones only, minus some. Of about 63,000 clones in the sample, around four fifths are singletons; the top ten hold over 15%. Material: blood. The receptor set was obtained from a person aged 18 to 70 in good health. Both conserved end residues are part of each CDR3. The order of the fields is clone size, J gene, D gene, V gene, CDR3 protein, CDR3 DNA. The D gene is left open where the match is weak. Expanded clones get a size class; other rows say once, few or many, or leave the size out.

abundance: once
j_gene: TRBJ2-1
d_gene: .
v_gene: TRBV19
CDR3aa: CASSIQASYNEQFF
CDR3nt: TGTGCCAGTAGTATCCAGGCTTCCTACAATGAGCAGTTCTTC

abundance: .
j_gene: TRBJ2-5
d_gene: TRBD1
v_gene: TRBV7-9
CDR3aa: CASSSQGDQETQYF
CDR3nt: TGTGCCAGCAGCTCTCAGGGGGACCAAGAGACCCAGTACTTC

abundance: .
j_gene: TRBJ1-4
d_gene: .
v_gene: TRBV2
CDR3aa: CASSEQGIEKLFF
CDR3nt: TGTGCCAGCAGTGAACAGGGTATTGAAAAACTGTTTTTT

abundance: .
j_gene: TRBJ2-1
d_gene: TRBD2
v_gene: TRBV9
CDR3aa: CASNGGSSYNEQFF
CDR3nt: TGTGCCAGCAACGGCGGGAGCTCCTACAATGAGCAGTTCTTC

abundance: .
j_gene: TRBJ2-7
d_gene: .
v_gene: TRBV7-9
CDR3aa: CASSLDADYEQYF
CDR3nt: TGTGCCAGCAGCTTGGACGCGGACTACGAGCAGTACTTC

abundance: .
j_gene: TRBJ1-1
d_gene: .
v_gene: TRBV6-5
CDR3aa: CASSYNGGATEAFF
CDR3nt: TGTGCCAGCAGTTACAATGGGGGTGCCACTGAAGCTTTCTTT

abundance: .
j_gene: TRBJ1-2
d_gene: .
v_gene: TRBV7-2
CDR3aa: CASSLVEGSYGYTF
CDR3nt: TGTGCCAGCAGCTTAGTCGAAGGCAGCTATGGCTACACCTTC

abundance: .
j_gene: TRBJ1-3
d_gene: TRBD1
v_gene: TRBV6-5
CDR3aa: CASSKGGRSGNTIYF
CDR3nt: TGTGCCAGCAGTAAAGGGGGCAGATCTGGAAACACCATATATTTT

abundance: .
j_gene: TRBJ2-5
d_gene: .
v_gene: TRBV6-1
CDR3aa: CASSETQGYGETQYF
CDR3nt: TGTGCCAGCAGTGAAACACAGGGTTACGGAGAGACCCAGTACTTC

abundance: .
j_gene: TRBJ2-2
d_gene: .
v_gene: TRBV27
CDR3aa: CASSPPRADSLNTGELFF
CDR3nt: TGTGCCAGCAGTCCCCCCAGAGCGGACAGCCTAAACACCGGGGAGCTGTTTTTT

abundance: .
j_gene: TRBJ2-3
d_gene: .
v_gene: TRBV7-3
CDR3aa: CASSLQGGPTDTQYF
CDR3nt: TGTGCCAGCAGCTTACAAGGGGGGCCCACAGATACGCAGTATTTT

abundance: .
j_gene: TRBJ1-1
d_gene: TRBD1
v_gene: TRBV10-3
CDR3aa: CAIGGTVNTEAFF
CDR3nt: TGTGCCATCGGAGGGACAGTGAACACTGAAGCTTTCTTT

abundance: .
j_gene: TRBJ1-2
d_gene: TRBD1
v_gene: TRBV9
CDR3aa: CASSVDHRGYGYTF
CDR3nt: TGTGCCAGCAGCGTAGATCACAGGGGCTATGGCTACACCTTC

abundance: .
j_gene: TRBJ1-5
d_gene: .
v_gene: TRBV5-6
CDR3aa: CASSQAGRLQVQPQHF
CDR3nt: TGTGCCAGCAGCCAAGCAGGACGCCTCCAAGTTCAGCCCCAGCATTTT

abundance: .
j_gene: TRBJ2-5
d_gene: TRBD2
v_gene: TRBV10-3
CDR3aa: CAISESEAGYQETQYF
CDR3nt: TGTGCCATCAGTGAGTCGGAAGCGGGATACCAAGAGACCCAGTACTTC

abundance: once
j_gene: TRBJ2-7
d_gene: TRBD1
v_gene: TRBV4-3
CDR3aa: CASSQDSGTGGYEQYF
CDR3nt: TGCGCCAGCAGCCAAGATTCCGGGACAGGGGGCTACGAGCAGTACTTC

abundance: .
j_gene: TRBJ1-2
d_gene: .
v_gene: TRBV2
CDR3aa: CASSDRYGYTF
CDR3nt: TGTGCCAGCAGTGATCGCTATGGCTACACCTTC

abundance: .
j_gene: TRBJ2-7
d_gene: TRBD2
v_gene: TRBV5-1
CDR3aa: CASSLASGTSNYEQYF
CDR3nt: TGCGCCAGCAGCTTGGCCTCCGGGACTAGCAACTACGAGCAGTACTTC

abundance: .
j_gene: TRBJ1-5
d_gene: TRBD1
v_gene: TRBV18
CDR3aa: CASSQGQSNQPQHF
CDR3nt: TGTGCCAGCTCACAGGGACAGAGCAATCAGCCCCAGCATTTT

abundance: few
j_gene: TRBJ1-3
d_gene: .
v_gene: TRBV12-2
CDR3aa: CAPRHTIYF
CDR3nt: TGTGCCCCTCGGCACACCATATATTTT

abundance: once
j_gene: TRBJ2-1
d_gene: TRBD2
v_gene: TRBV6-4
CDR3aa: CASRPSGSSYNEQFF
CDR3nt: TGTGCCAGCAGACCCAGCGGGAGCTCCTACAATGAGCAGTTCTTC

abundance: .
j_gene: TRBJ2-1
d_gene: .
v_gene: TRBV19
CDR3aa: CASSIVTASYNEQFF
CDR3nt: TGTGCCAGTAGTATAGTCACCGCCTCCTACAATGAGCAGTTCTTC

abundance: .
j_gene: TRBJ2-5
d_gene: .
v_gene: TRBV6-5
CDR3aa: CASSRLMGKETQYF
CDR3nt: TGTGCCAGCAGTCGACTAATGGGAAAAGAGACCCAGTACTTC

abundance: once
j_gene: TRBJ1-2
d_gene: .
v_gene: TRBV18
CDR3aa: CASSPQPLQGYTF
CDR3nt: TGTGCCAGCTCACCACAGCCTTTACAGGGCTACACCTTC

abundance: .
j_gene: TRBJ1-2
d_gene: TRBD1
v_gene: TRBV27
CDR3aa: CASRITGGQNYGYTF
CDR3nt: TGTGCCAGCAGAATCACCGGGGGACAGAACTATGGCTACACCTTC

abundance: .
j_gene: TRBJ2-6
d_gene: TRBD1
v_gene: TRBV5-5
CDR3aa: CASSLSLGTGGGNVLTF
CDR3nt: TGTGCCAGCAGCTTGTCTCTCGGGACAGGGGGCGGCAACGTCCTGACTTTC

abundance: .
j_gene: TRBJ1-1
d_gene: .
v_gene: TRBV19
CDR3aa: CASSIGQTNTEAFF
CDR3nt: TGTGCCAGTAGTATCGGGCAAACAAACACTGAAGCTTTCTTT

abundance: .
j_gene: TRBJ2-6
d_gene: .
v_gene: TRBV14
CDR3aa: CASSPQDSGANVLTF
CDR3nt: TGTGCCAGCAGCCCTCAGGACTCTGGGGCCAACGTCCTGACTTTC

abundance: .
j_gene: TRBJ2-1
d_gene: TRBD2
v_gene: TRBV11-2
CDR3aa: CASSTGTSGTYNEQFF
CDR3nt: TGTGCCAGCAGCACAGGGACTAGCGGAACCTACAATGAGCAGTTCTTC

abundance: .
j_gene: TRBJ1-2
d_gene: .
v_gene: TRBV4-1
CDR3aa: CASSQGGSRFGYTF
CDR3nt: TGCGCCAGCAGCCAAGGGGGCAGTCGATTTGGCTACACCTTC

abundance: few
j_gene: TRBJ2-2
d_gene: TRBD2
v_gene: TRBV9
CDR3aa: CASSVDSGVNTGELFF
CDR3nt: TGTGCCAGCAGCGTGGATAGCGGGGTGAACACCGGGGAGCTGTTTTTT

abundance: .
j_gene: TRBJ1-1
d_gene: .
v_gene: TRBV29-1
CDR3aa: CSVGLHADTEAFF
CDR3nt: TGCAGCGTCGGCCTCCACGCGGACACTGAAGCTTTCTTT

abundance: .
j_gene: TRBJ2-7
d_gene: .
v_gene: TRBV10-2
CDR3aa: CASGRSEQYF
CDR3nt: TGCGCCAGCGGGCGCAGTGAGCAGTACTTC

abundance: .
j_gene: TRBJ2-1
d_gene: .
v_gene: TRBV30
CDR3aa: CAWKATVSKNEQFF
CDR3nt: TGTGCCTGGAAGGCGACAGTGAGTAAAAATGAGCAGTTCTTC

abundance: .
j_gene: TRBJ1-4
d_gene: TRBD1
v_gene: TRBV11-2
CDR3aa: CASSSTGWAEKLFF
CDR3nt: TGTGCCAGCAGCTCGACAGGGTGGGCTGAAAAACTGTTTTTT

abundance: .
j_gene: TRBJ2-4
d_gene: .
v_gene: TRBV12-5
CDR3aa: CASGHVLGHLAKNIQYF
CDR3nt: TGTGCTAGTGGCCACGTATTGGGACATTTAGCCAAAAACATTCAGTACTTC

abundance: .
j_gene: TRBJ1-1
d_gene: .
v_gene: TRBV18
CDR3aa: CASSPQTGGSEAFF
CDR3nt: TGTGCCAGCTCACCACAAACAGGCGGGTCTGAAGCTTTCTTT

abundance: .
j_gene: TRBJ2-1
d_gene: .
v_gene: TRBV5-4
CDR3aa: CASSPDISYNEQFF
CDR3nt: TGTGCCAGCAGCCCCGACATCTCCTACAATGAGCAGTTCTTC

abundance: .
j_gene: TRBJ2-4
d_gene: .
v_gene: TRBV5-1
CDR3aa: CASEGSDENIQYF
CDR3nt: TGCGCCAGCGAAGGGTCAGACGAAAACATTCAGTACTTC

abundance: .
j_gene: TRBJ2-3
d_gene: TRBD2
v_gene: TRBV4-1
CDR3aa: CASSQEGGADTQYF
CDR3nt: TGCGCCAGCAGCCAAGAGGGGGGGGCAGATACGCAGTATTTT

abundance: .
j_gene: TRBJ2-2
d_gene: TRBD1
v_gene: TRBV4-1
CDR3aa: CASSQVKRQGYTGELFF
CDR3nt: TGCGCCAGCAGCCAAGTTAAGCGACAGGGGTACACCGGGGAGCTGTTTTTT

abundance: .
j_gene: TRBJ1-2
d_gene: .
v_gene: TRBV5-5
CDR3aa: CASRFAEAAPYGYTF
CDR3nt: TGTGCCAGCAGATTTGCAGAGGCGGCGCCCTATGGCTACACCTTC

abundance: .
j_gene: TRBJ2-4
d_gene: .
v_gene: TRBV29-1
CDR3aa: CSVGPRAKNIQYF
CDR3nt: TGCAGCGTGGGCCCGAGGGCCAAAAACATTCAGTACTTC

abundance: .
j_gene: TRBJ2-5
d_gene: TRBD2
v_gene: TRBV5-1
CDR3aa: CASCGGETQYF
CDR3nt: TGCGCCAGCTGCGGGGGAGAGACCCAGTACTTC

abundance: .
j_gene: TRBJ2-5
d_gene: .
v_gene: TRBV4-1
CDR3aa: CASSQERQGGRETQYF
CDR3nt: TGCGCCAGCAGCCAAGAGCGTCAGGGGGGTAGAGAGACCCAGTACTTC

abundance: .
j_gene: TRBJ2-2
d_gene: .
v_gene: TRBV27
CDR3aa: CASSTDFRGETGELFF
CDR3nt: TGTGCCAGCAGCACGGACTTTCGCGGGGAGACCGGGGAGCTGTTTTTT

abundance: few
j_gene: TRBJ1-3
d_gene: .
v_gene: TRBV7-9
CDR3aa: CASSLTGTDSSGNTIYF
CDR3nt: TGTGCCAGCAGCCTAACCGGGACGGATAGCTCTGGAAACACCATATATTTT

abundance: .
j_gene: TRBJ1-2
d_gene: TRBD1
v_gene: TRBV30
CDR3aa: CAWSVWTGNANYGYTF
CDR3nt: TGTGCCTGGAGTGTGTGGACAGGAAATGCTAACTATGGCTACACCTTC

abundance: .
j_gene: TRBJ2-7
d_gene: TRBD1
v_gene: TRBV7-9
CDR3aa: CASSHPDRGTYEQYF
CDR3nt: TGTGCCAGCAGCCACCCCGACAGGGGGACCTACGAGCAGTACTTC

abundance: .
j_gene: TRBJ2-7
d_gene: TRBD2
v_gene: TRBV5-8
CDR3aa: CASSLTSGRKHEQYF
CDR3nt: TGTGCCAGCAGTTTAACTAGCGGGAGGAAGCACGAGCAGTACTTC

abundance: .
j_gene: TRBJ1-4
d_gene: .
v_gene: TRBV10-1
CDR3aa: CASSEFQGLNEKLFF
CDR3nt: TGCGCCAGCAGTGAGTTCCAGGGGCTTAATGAAAAACTGTTTTTT

abundance: .
j_gene: TRBJ2-1
d_gene: .
v_gene: TRBV6-6
CDR3aa: CASSYGAAEYNEQFF
CDR3nt: TGTGCCAGCAGTTACGGAGCGGCCGAATACAATGAGCAGTTCTTC

abundance: once
j_gene: TRBJ2-7
d_gene: .
v_gene: TRBV6-5
CDR3aa: CASSSPGLSSYEQYF
CDR3nt: TGTGCCAGCAGTTCCCCGGGTTTGAGCTCCTACGAGCAGTACTTC

abundance: .
j_gene: TRBJ1-1
d_gene: .
v_gene: TRBV23-1
CDR3aa: CASSQSEGGEAFF
CDR3nt: TGCGCCAGCAGTCAATCCGAAGGAGGGGAAGCTTTCTTT